These 27 T cell receptor beta chains came from one sample sequenced in a study of T cell responses to AZD1222 COVID-19 vaccine. The method was immunoSEQ multiplex PCR; TCRdb's version includes in-frame clones alone and lacks a portion of them. In the table there are roughly 120,000 clones, roughly nine tenths of which are singletons. The material sequenced was peripheral blood, taken 28 days after the second AZD1222 dose. The source is an adult who received the AZD1222 COVID-19 vaccine.

This clone has just one count. This rearrangement joins TRBV6-4 to TRBJ2-2; D could derive from TRBD1 or TRBD2 (5 bases each). This CDR3 is 14 amino acids long. V was clipped by 3 bases and J by 0 bases, with 5 bases between them. Germline V gives CDR1 MRHNA, CDR2 SNTAGT. Written as DNA, the CDR3 is TGTGCCAGCAGTGAGGGGGCGAACACCGGGGAGCTGTTTTTT. It encodes CASSEGANTGELFF.

This chain connects TRBV5-1 to TRBJ1-6; 10 bases agree with TRBD1. The germline CDR1 and CDR2 sequences are SGHRS and YFSETQ. The CDR3 length is 16 residues. The trim removed 0 bases at V and 11 bases at J, leaving 8 bases unmatched. The DNA of the CDR3 is TGCGCCAGCAGCTTGGCCCCGGGACAGGGGTATCCACCCCTCCACTTT. Translation gives CASSLAPGQGYPPLHF.

This chain's CDR3 is CSVGSGTNTGELFF. The DNA of the CDR3 is TGCAGCGTTGGGAGCGGTACGAACACCGGGGAGCTGTTTTTT. This chain joins TRBV29-1 and TRBJ2-2; D is perhaps TRBD2 (5 bases). The ends were cut back, 4 bases at V and 0 bases at J, with 9 bases in the middle. The CDR3 length is 14 residues. Germline assignment: CDR1 SQVTM and CDR2 ANQGSEA.

The chain joins TRBV15 to TRBJ1-6; TRBD1 might be the D (6 bases). V was clipped by 0 bases and J by 6 bases, with 12 bases between them. Germline V gene data show CDR1 as LNHNV and CDR2 as YYDKDF (reference sequence). The length of the CDR3 is 16 residues. CDR3 coding DNA: TGTGCCACCAGCAGAGATGCGGGGGGCGTTAATTCACCCCTCCACTTT. It specifies CATSRDAGGVNSPLHF.

This chain connects TRBV10-3 to TRBJ1-3, with 7 bases matching TRBD1. V trimming: 8 bases; J trimming: 0 bases; junction bases outside the gene matches: 4. CDR1 ENHRY and CDR2 SYGVKD come from the germline V gene. The CDR3 consists of 14 residues. CDR3 nucleotides: TGTGCCATCGCGGGGGACAGCTCTGGAAACACCATATATTTT. Translation gives CAIAGDSSGNTIYF.

The chain couples TRBV27 to TRBJ1-6; D gene uncertain. Trimming stripped 3 bases from V and 7 bases from J, with 13 bases between. Germline V gene data show CDR1 as MNHEY and CDR2 as SMNVEV (reference sequence). CDR3 length: 15 residues. The DNA for the CDR3 is TGTGCCAGCAGTTTGGACGGTAGAACCAATTCACCCCTCCACTTT. Translated: CASSLDGRTNSPLHF.

The chain carries TRBV13 and TRBJ2-2; D might be TRBD2 (7 bases). The CDR3 is made up of 17 amino acids. Germline V lookup: CDR1 PRHDT, CDR2 FYEKMQ (reference sequence). V lost 2 bases, J lost 2 bases, and 15 bases lay in between. The CDR3 is CASSLRGRGSNTGELFF. Here the CDR3 DNA reads TGTGCCAGCAGCTTACGGGGGCGGGGGTCCAACACCGGGGAGCTGTTTTTT.

Comments on this clone: This sample includes further DNA sequences coding for the same CDR3. This chain connects TRBV30 to TRBJ1-5; TRBD1 is a possible D gene (5 bases). The CDR3 covers 13 residues. Germline V gene lookup returns CDR1 GTSNPN and CDR2 SVGIG (reference sequence). V dropped 0 bases and J dropped 7 bases, with 10 bases sitting between them. The chain's CDR3 is CAWSVRGNQPQHF. The CDR3 DNA reads as TGTGCCTGGAGTGTACGGGGGAACCAGCCCCAGCATTTT.

The V gene is TRBV27, the J gene TRBJ1-4; unclear D gene. V dropped 6 bases and J dropped 1 base, with 12 bases sitting between them. The CDR3 is 15 amino acids. Germline assignment: CDR1 MNHEY and CDR2 SMNVEV (reference sequence). The CDR3, as DNA: TGTGCCAGCAGCCCTGGATGGGGAACTAATGAAAAACTGTTTTTT. Translating gives CASSPGWGTNEKLFF.

The genes are TRBV7-6 and TRBJ2-5, with 10 bases that match TRBD2. The CDR3 is 20 residues long. V was clipped by 2 bases and J by 4 bases; unmatched bases: 19. The germline V gene has CDR1 SGHVS and CDR2 FNYEAQ. This CDR3 reads CASSLPGRRLAGPAGETQYF. CDR3 DNA: TGTGCCAGCAGCTTACCCGGCAGGAGACTAGCGGGCCCGGCGGGAGAGACCCAGTACTTC.

V is TRBV6-1 and J is TRBJ1-3, with a weak D call TRBD1 (5 bases). CDR3 length: 16 amino acids. Germline CDR1 is MNHNS and CDR2 is SASEGT. Trimming left V 3 bases short and J 0 bases short, with 12 bases between. The CDR3 coding sequence is TGTGCCAGCAGTGACAGGGCGGAAAACTCTGGAAACACCATATATTTT. As protein: CASSDRAENSGNTIYF.

There are a few counts of this clone. The chain recombines TRBV15 with TRBJ2-1, with TRBD1 as a possible D gene (6 bases). In germline, CDR1 is LNHNV, CDR2 YYDKDF (reference sequence). The CDR3 totals 15 residues. The V end lost 0 bases, the J end lost 9 bases, and 15 bases lay between the germline ends. The CDR3 region is CATSRDGEGVFEQFF. As DNA, the CDR3 is TGTGCCACCAGCAGAGATGGTGAGGGGGTTTTTGAGCAGTTCTTC.

The sample holds one count of this clone. This chain uses TRBV27 with TRBJ1-1, with 12 bases matching TRBD1. This CDR3 has 16 amino acids. Looked up from germline, CDR1 is MNHEY and CDR2 is SMNVEV (reference sequence). J gave up 9 bases and V 1 base, and 9 bases lay outside the gene matches. This CDR3 reads CASSLFGDRGQRKAFF. DNA of the CDR3: TGTGCCAGCAGTTTATTCGGGGACAGGGGGCAGAGAAAAGCTTTCTTT.

The chain employs TRBV7-3 and TRBJ2-2; D not certain. This CDR3 region has 13 residues. V lost 3 bases, J lost 7 bases, and 9 bases lay in between. Germline assignment: CDR1 SGHTA and CDR2 FQGTGA. CDR3 sequence: CASSLDPGGELFF. The CDR3 region has the DNA TGTGCCAGCAGCTTGGATCCAGGCGGGGAGCTGTTTTTT.

The DNA for the CDR3 is TGTGCCAGCAGGGGACAGAGCTACTCCTACAATGAGCAGTTCTTC. This gives the protein CASRGQSYSYNEQFF. The V and J genes are TRBV13 and TRBJ2-1; 7 positions match TRBD1. There are 15 residues in the CDR3. Germline lookup yields CDR1 PRHDT and CDR2 FYEKMQ (reference sequence). V gave up 6 bases and J gave up 0 bases; unmatched junction bases: 5. The full variable domain, its missing parts supplied by reference TRBV13 and TRBJ2-1, is AAGVIQSPRHLIKEKRETATLKCYPIPRHDTVYWYQQGPGQDPQFLISFYEKMQSDKGSIPDRFSAQQFSDYHSELNMSSLELGDSALYFCASRGQSYSYNEQFFGPGTRLTVL.

The gene calls are TRBV9 and TRBJ2-7; 11 nucleotides align to TRBD1. Trimming removed 4 bases from V and 2 bases from J; junction bases left unmatched: 8. The CDR3 has 16 residues. CDR1 and CDR2 from the germline V gene are SGDLS and YYNGEE. The CDR3 protein is CASSPSGGQGAYEQYF. The DNA of the CDR3 is TGTGCCAGCAGCCCCTCGGGGGGACAGGGGGCCTACGAGCAGTACTTC.

V gene TRBV28 combines with J gene TRBJ1-2, with TRBD1 as a possible D gene (6 bases). The CDR3 has 15 residues. The ends were cut back, 3 bases at V and 1 base at J, with 12 bases in the middle. Germline lookup yields CDR1 MDHEN and CDR2 SYDVKM. The CDR3 region has the DNA TGTGCCAGCAGTTTGGAGGGGGTCTTTAACTATGGCTACACCTTC. It codes for CASSLEGVFNYGYTF.

The rearrangement links TRBV19 to TRBJ1-5; the D gene is possibly TRBD1 (6 bases). The CDR3 runs 14 residues. V was clipped by 10 bases and J by 6 bases, with 19 bases between them. The germline V gene encodes CDR1 LNHDA and CDR2 SQIVND (reference sequence). In DNA, the CDR3 is TGTGCCACGACGCCTACAGGGAGGGGTCAGCCCCAGCATTTT. Translation gives CATTPTGRGQPQHF.

This clone is a singleton in its sample. The V gene is TRBV7-9, the J gene TRBJ2-1; 9 positions agree with TRBD2. The CDR3 totals 15 residues. The ends lost 5 bases at V and 7 bases at J; junction bases unmatched: 9. Germline values: CDR1 SEHNR, CDR2 FQNEAQ (reference sequence). CDR3: CASSILAGGPNEQFF. Here the CDR3 DNA reads TGTGCCAGCAGCATTCTGGCGGGAGGGCCGAATGAGCAGTTCTTC.

This sequence joins TRBV7-9 and TRBJ2-2, with TRBD2 identical over 15 bases. The CDR3 covers 16 residues. In germline, CDR1 is SEHNR, CDR2 FQNEAQ (reference sequence). V was pared by 5 bases and J by 6 bases, with 4 bases of the junction left unmatched. CDR3 bases: TGTGCCAGCAGCGCGTGGACTAGCGGGAGGGCCGGGGAGCTGTTTTTT. This translates into CASSAWTSGRAGELFF.

The rearrangement links TRBV12-3 or TRBV12-4 to TRBJ2-2; no firm D call. The CDR3 loop spans 9 amino acids. V was shortened by 9 bases and J by 7 bases, with 3 bases between the two germline ends. CDR3: CARYGELFF. The CDR3 DNA reads as TGTGCCAGGTACGGGGAGCTGTTTTTT.

The chain links TRBV27 to TRBJ2-1; possible D gene TRBD1, 6 bases. V lost 4 bases and J lost 6, with 10 bases in between. This CDR3 spans 13 amino acids. In germline, CDR1 is MNHEY, CDR2 SMNVEV (reference sequence). CDR3 coding DNA: TGTGCCAGCAGTTCAGGGACACCCAATGAGCAGTTCTTC. It yields the protein CASSSGTPNEQFF.

This clone came up once. V gene TRBV29-1 combines with J gene TRBJ1-2, with 8 bases identical to TRBD1. Germline V gene data show CDR1 as SQVTM and CDR2 as ANQGSEA. The trim removed 6 bases at V and 0 bases at J, leaving 3 bases unmatched. This CDR3 is built from 13 residues. CDR3 residues: CSVLQGANYGYTF. In DNA, the CDR3 is TGCAGCGTACTACAGGGGGCTAACTATGGCTACACCTTC.

The chain recombines TRBV6-5 with TRBJ2-7; weak D call: TRBD2 (5 bases). The CDR3 covers 15 residues. Germline V gene lookup returns CDR1 MNHEY and CDR2 SVGAGI. V was shortened by 6 bases and J by 7 bases, with 22 bases between the two germline ends. The CDR3 coding sequence is TGTGCCAGCAGGCGTACCTTGGACGGCCAGCGGGAGCAGTACTTC. Protein: CASRRTLDGQREQYF.

This clone has a count of ten or more. The chain couples TRBV29-1 to TRBJ1-5; maybe TRBD1 (6 bases). Between the trimmed V and J ends, which lost 4 bases and 9 bases, there was a span of 16 bases. Per germline, CDR1 SQVTM and CDR2 ANQGSEA. The CDR3 totals 13 residues. Here the CDR3 reads CSVGPGEDGPQHF. The CDR3 nucleotides are TGCAGCGTTGGTCCAGGGGAGGACGGGCCCCAGCATTTT.

The chain has TRBV3-1 (or the pseudogene TRBV3-2) and TRBJ2-1; the match to TRBD2 covers 7 bases. The germline V gene encodes CDR1 LGHDT and CDR2 YNNKEL (reference sequence). The CDR3 contains 15 residues. V lost 1 base and J lost 9; bases outside the gene matches: 9. The CDR3 is CASSQGTAGVGEQFF. CDR3 nucleotides: TGTGCCAGCAGCCAAGGGACGGCGGGAGTGGGTGAGCAGTTCTTC.

The V gene is TRBV28, the J gene TRBJ1-2; D is unclear. The CDR3 covers 17 residues. Germline-derived CDR1 and CDR2 are MDHEN and SYDVKM. The V end lost 4 bases, the J end lost 3 bases, and 21 bases lay between the germline ends. The CDR3 spells CASSSAGEGGGYYGYTF. As DNA, the CDR3 is TGTGCCAGCAGTTCCGCCGGCGAGGGTGGCGGTTACTATGGCTACACCTTC.